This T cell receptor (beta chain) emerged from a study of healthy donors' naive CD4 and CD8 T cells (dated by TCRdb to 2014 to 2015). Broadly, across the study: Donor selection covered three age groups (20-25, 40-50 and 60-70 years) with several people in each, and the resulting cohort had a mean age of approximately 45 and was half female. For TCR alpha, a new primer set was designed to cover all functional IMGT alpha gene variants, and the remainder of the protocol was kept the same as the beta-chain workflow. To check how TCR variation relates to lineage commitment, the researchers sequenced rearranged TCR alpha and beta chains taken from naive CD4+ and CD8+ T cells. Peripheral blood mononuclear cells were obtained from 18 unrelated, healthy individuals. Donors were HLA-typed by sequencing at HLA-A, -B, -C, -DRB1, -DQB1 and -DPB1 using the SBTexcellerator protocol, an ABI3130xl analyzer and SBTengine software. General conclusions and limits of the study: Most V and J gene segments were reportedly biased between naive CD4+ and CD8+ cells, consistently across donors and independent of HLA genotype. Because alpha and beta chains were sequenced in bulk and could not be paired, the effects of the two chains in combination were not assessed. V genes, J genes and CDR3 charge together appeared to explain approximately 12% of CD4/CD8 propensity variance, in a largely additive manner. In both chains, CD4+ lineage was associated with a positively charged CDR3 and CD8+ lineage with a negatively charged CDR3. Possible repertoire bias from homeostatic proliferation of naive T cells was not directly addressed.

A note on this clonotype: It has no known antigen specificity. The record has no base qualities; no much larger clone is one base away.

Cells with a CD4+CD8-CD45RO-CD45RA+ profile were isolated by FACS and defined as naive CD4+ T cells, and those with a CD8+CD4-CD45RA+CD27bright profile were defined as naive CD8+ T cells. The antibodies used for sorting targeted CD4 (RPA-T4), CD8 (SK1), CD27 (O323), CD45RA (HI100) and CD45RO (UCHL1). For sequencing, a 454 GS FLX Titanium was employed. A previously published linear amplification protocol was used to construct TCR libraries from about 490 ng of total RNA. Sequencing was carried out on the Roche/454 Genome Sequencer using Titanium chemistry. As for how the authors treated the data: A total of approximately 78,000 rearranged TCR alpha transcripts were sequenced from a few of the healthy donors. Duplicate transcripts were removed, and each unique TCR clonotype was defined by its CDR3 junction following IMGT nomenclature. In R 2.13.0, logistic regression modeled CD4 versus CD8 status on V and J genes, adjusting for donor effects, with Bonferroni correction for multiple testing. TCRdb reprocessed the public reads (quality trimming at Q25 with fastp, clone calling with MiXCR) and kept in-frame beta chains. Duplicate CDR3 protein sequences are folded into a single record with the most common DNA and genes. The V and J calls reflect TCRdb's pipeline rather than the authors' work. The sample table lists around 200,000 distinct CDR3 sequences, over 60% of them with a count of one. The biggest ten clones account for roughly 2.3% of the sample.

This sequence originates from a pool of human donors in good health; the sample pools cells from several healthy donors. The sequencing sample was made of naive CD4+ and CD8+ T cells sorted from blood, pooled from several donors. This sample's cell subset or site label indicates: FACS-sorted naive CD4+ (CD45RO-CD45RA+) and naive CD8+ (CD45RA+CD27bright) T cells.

CDR3 reads: CASDRDGIQYF. The DNA is as follows: TGTGCCAGCGATCGGGATGGCATTCAGTACTTC. The sequence links TRBV12-3 or TRBV12-4 to TRBJ2-4; TRBD2 could be the D gene, as 5 bases match. The CDR3 contains 11 residues, cysteine and phenylalanine counted. Only the CDR3 DNA stays, 33 bases, in frame from base 1. Relative to germline, V is 8 bases shorter and J is 9 bases shorter, with 11 bases between their ends.